This is a list of T cell receptor beta chains from one sample in a study of blood T cell repertoires in COVID-19. The protocol was immunoSEQ multiplex PCR, while the TCRdb copy is restricted to in-frame clones and leaves out a portion. This sample has 150,000 or so clones, with roughly 84% found just once. Sequencing was done on a sample of peripheral blood. All receptors come from a woman aged 55-70 years with COVID-19, enrolled during active disease. CDR3s include the opening cysteine and the closing phenylalanine or tryptophan. Each record gives: J gene, clone size, D gene, V gene, CDR3 protein, CDR3 DNA. A D gene is named only where the DNA matches it firmly. The listing skips clone size in some rows; elsewhere it reads once, few, many or a size class.

TRBJ1-1	.	.	TRBV5-5	CASSWDWLTEAFF	TGTGCCAGCAGCTGGGACTGGCTCACTGAAGCTTTCTTT
TRBJ2-1	.	.	TRBV6-5	CASSRTSQPYNEQFF	TGTGCCAGCAGTCGTACTAGTCAACCCTACAATGAGCAGTTCTTC
TRBJ2-6	few	.	TRBV10-3	CATHFKVNGEGANVLTF	TGTGCCACCCATTTTAAGGTGAATGGAGAAGGGGCCAACGTCCTGACTTTC
TRBJ2-2	.	TRBD2	TRBV30	CASFSGGAGELFF	TGTGCCTCTTTTAGCGGGGGGGCCGGGGAGCTGTTTTTT
TRBJ2-5	.	.	TRBV6-6	CASSYPRGHEETQYF	TGTGCCAGCAGTTATCCTAGGGGTCACGAGGAGACCCAGTACTTC
TRBJ1-2	.	TRBD1	TRBV5-6	CASTGTGYGYTF	TGTGCCAGCACCGGGACAGGGTATGGCTACACCTTC
TRBJ1-5	.	TRBD1	TRBV23-1	CASSRGSDRGIYSNQPQHF	TGCGCCAGCAGTCGGGGTTCGGACAGGGGGATCTATAGCAATCAGCCCCAGCATTTT
TRBJ2-1	.	TRBD2	TRBV7-7	CASSPQAGLGNEQFF	TGTGCTAGCAGCCCCCAAGCGGGACTAGGCAATGAGCAGTTCTTC
TRBJ1-1	.	TRBD1	TRBV19	CASSRPGGPNTEAFF	TGTGCCAGTAGTAGGCCAGGGGGGCCTAATACTGAAGCTTTCTTT
TRBJ1-2	few	.	TRBV6-5	CASSGSDYGYTF	TGTGCCAGCTCGGGGTCGGACTATGGCTACACCTTC
TRBJ2-1	few	TRBD2	TRBV10-2	CASSDLAENEQFF	TGCGCCAGCAGTGACCTAGCGGAGAATGAGCAGTTCTTC
TRBJ2-1	.	TRBD2	TRBV7-6	CASSFGTSSQNEQFF	TGTGCCAGCAGCTTCGGGACTAGCTCTCAAAATGAGCAGTTCTTC
TRBJ2-2	.	.	TRBV7-6	CASSLANRVNTGELFF	TGTGCCAGCAGCTTAGCGAACAGGGTGAACACCGGGGAGCTGTTTTTT
TRBJ1-5	many	.	TRBV5-6	CASSLGRTDHQPQHF	TGTGCCAGCAGCTTGGGGAGGACGGACCATCAGCCCCAGCATTTT
TRBJ1-6	once	TRBD1	TRBV6-5	CASTRDRGLSPLHF	TGTGCCAGCACAAGGGACAGGGGTTTATCGCCCCTCCACTTT
TRBJ2-1	.	TRBD2	TRBV5-4	CASRPGTSGRMYNEQFF	TGTGCCAGCAGGCCCGGGACTAGCGGGAGGATGTACAATGAGCAGTTCTTC